This passage covers 30 T cell receptor beta chains from one sample sequenced in a study of blood T cell repertoires in COVID-19. The data were produced by immunoSEQ multiplex PCR, yet TCRdb's version contains in-frame clones alone and is incomplete. The table has 120,000 to 150,000 clones, less than 90% seen once. Sequencing input: peripheral blood. The receptors stem from a young man with COVID-19, enrolled during active disease.

CDR3 coding DNA: TGTGCCACCAGCAGAGATTTCGGACACAATGAAAAACTGTTTTTT. Amino acids: CATSRDFGHNEKLFF. The rearrangement uses TRBV15 and TRBJ1-4; maybe TRBD1 (5 bases). The length of the CDR3 is 15 residues. The germline V gene has CDR1 LNHNV and CDR2 YYDKDF (reference sequence). Trimming removed 0 bases at V and 5 bases at J, with 10 bases between.

The chain employs TRBV19 and TRBJ1-5, with 7 nucleotides matching TRBD1. The CDR3 loop spans 13 amino acids. V shed 7 bases, J shed 3 bases, and the junction held 3 bases outside the gene matches. The V gene's germline CDR1 is LNHDA and CDR2 SQIVND (reference sequence). The CDR3 DNA reads as TGTGCCAGTACGGGACAGTCCAATCAGCCCCAGCATTTT. Its protein product is CASTGQSNQPQHF.

The chain has TRBV9 and TRBJ2-5; TRBD2 is a possible D gene (5 bases). Germline V CDR1 and CDR2: SGDLS, YYNGEE. Trimming took off 0 bases at V and 3 bases at J, with 9 bases between the two ends. The CDR3 length is 14 residues. CDR3 coding DNA: TGTGCCAGCAGCGTAGTCGGTAGCGAAGAGACCCAGTACTTC. Translating gives CASSVVGSEETQYF.

The V and J genes are TRBV11-3 and TRBJ1-5; 10 bases line up with TRBD1. V trimming: 5 bases; J trimming: 0 bases; junction bases outside the gene matches: 13. Germline V lookup: CDR1 SGHNT, CDR2 YENEEA. The CDR3 is made up of 19 amino acids. DNA of the CDR3: TGTGCCAGCAGCCCCCGCGGACAGGGGGTCCGTTATAGCAATCAGCCCCAGCATTTT. It translates to CASSPRGQGVRYSNQPQHF.

In its sample, this clone was seen once. The V and J genes are TRBV25-1 and TRBJ2-5, with TRBD2 identical over 7 bases. Germline V gene data show CDR1 as MGHDK and CDR2 as SYGVNS. The CDR3 covers 14 residues. V shed 4 bases and J 3 bases; nucleotides not matched to a gene: 5. The CDR3 nucleotides are TGTGCCAGCAGTGTTCGGCGGGAGAAAGAGACCCAGTACTTC. Its translation: CASSVRREKETQYF.

In its sample, this clone was seen a few times. This chain links TRBV29-1 with TRBJ1-1; D might be TRBD1 (5 bases). V was cut by 0 bases and J by 1 base, with 9 bases left in between. The CDR3 spans 14 residues. Germline CDR1 reads SQVTM; CDR2 reads ANQGSEA. DNA for the CDR3: TGCAGCGTTGAAGATCCCAGGGAGAACACTGAAGCTTTCTTT. Protein: CSVEDPRENTEAFF.

The gene calls are TRBV2 and TRBJ1-1, with D unresolved. This CDR3 is 13 amino acids long. The germline V and J ends were trimmed by 6 bases and 2 bases, with 10 bases remaining between them. Germline V gives CDR1 SNHLY, CDR2 FYNNEI. The CDR3 protein is CASRSPGNTEAFF. The CDR3 DNA follows: TGTGCCAGCAGGTCCCCGGGAAACACTGAAGCTTTCTTT. Drawing the rest from reference TRBV2 and TRBJ1-1, the complete variable domain is EPEVTQTPSHQVTQMGQEVILRCVPISNHLYFYWYRQILGQKVEFLVSFYNNEISEKSEIFDDQFSVERPDGSNFTLKIRSTKLEDSAMYFCASRSPGNTEAFFGQGTRLTVV.

A single count supports this clone. This chain joins TRBV12-5 and TRBJ1-4, with 8 bases identical to TRBD1. Germline V gives CDR1 LGHNT, CDR2 FRNRAP. J lost 7 bases, V lost 5 bases, and 6 bases had no gene match. CDR3 length equals 14 residues. The CDR3 nucleotides read TGTGCTAGTGGTGAAACAGGGGGGGGTGAAAAACTGTTTTTT. It yields the protein CASGETGGGEKLFF.

The genes are TRBV2 and TRBJ2-1; 10 bases fit TRBD2. From germline, CDR1 is SNHLY and CDR2 FYNNEI. The CDR3 extends over 20 amino acids. Trimming removed 6 bases from V and 0 bases from J; junction bases left unmatched: 17. The CDR3 here is CASSHKAGGADPSSYNEQFF. Written as DNA, the CDR3 is TGTGCCAGCAGCCATAAAGCGGGAGGGGCAGATCCCAGCTCCTACAATGAGCAGTTCTTC. Filled out from reference TRBV2 and TRBJ2-1, the complete variable domain reads EPEVTQTPSHQVTQMGQEVILRCVPISNHLYFYWYRQILGQKVEFLVSFYNNEISEKSEIFDDQFSVERPDGSNFTLKIRSTKLEDSAMYFCASSHKAGGADPSSYNEQFFGPGTRLTVL.

The gene calls are TRBV12-3 or TRBV12-4 and TRBJ1-5; D gene uncertain. This CDR3 has 13 amino acids. V gave up 0 bases and J gave up 7 bases, with 7 bases separating them. This CDR3 reads CASSLARQQPQHF. In DNA, the CDR3 is TGTGCCAGCAGTTTAGCCCGTCAGCAGCCCCAGCATTTT.

This chain connects TRBV10-3 to TRBJ2-1; D unresolved. Germline V gene sequence: CDR1 ENHRY, CDR2 SYGVKD. The ends were cut back, 5 bases at V and 0 bases at J, with 11 bases in the middle. There are 15 residues in the CDR3. CDR3 region: CAISPKTSSYNEQFF. Here the CDR3 DNA reads TGTGCCATCAGTCCAAAAACCAGCTCCTACAATGAGCAGTTCTTC.

The rearrangement joins TRBV19 to TRBJ1-1; D not certain. Deletions cut 5 bases from V and 3 bases from J, with 13 bases between. Germline V gives CDR1 LNHDA, CDR2 SQIVND (reference sequence). CDR3 length: 14 amino acids. The CDR3 spells CASSGREFDTEAFF. The CDR3 DNA reads as TGTGCCAGTAGTGGGAGGGAGTTTGACACTGAAGCTTTCTTT.

The chain uses TRBV5-6 and TRBJ1-3; TRBD1 matches 8 bases. Germline V gene data show CDR1 as SGHDT and CDR2 as YYEEEE. The length of the CDR3 is 16 residues. Germline trimming cut 1 base from V and 4 bases from J; bases unmatched to any gene: 7. CDR3 sequence: CASSLLSGGVGNTIYF. CDR3 nucleotides: TGTGCCAGCAGCTTGTTATCAGGGGGCGTAGGAAACACCATATATTTT.

The CDR3 reads CASSPPGGNEQFF. DNA of the CDR3: TGTGCCAGCTCACCACCCGGGGGGAATGAGCAGTTCTTC. V is TRBV18 and J is TRBJ2-1, with 7 bases fitting TRBD2. The CDR3 totals 13 residues. Trimming cost V 0 bases and J 7 bases; bases outside gene matches: 0. Germline-derived CDR1 and CDR2 are KGHSH and LQKENI.

This chain uses TRBV27 with TRBJ2-3; 9 nucleotides line up with TRBD2. V shed 3 bases and J 0 bases; nucleotides not matched to a gene: 4. Germline lookup yields CDR1 MNHEY and CDR2 SMNVEV (reference sequence). The CDR3 extends over 16 amino acids. In nucleotides, the CDR3 is TGTGCCAGCAGTTTCCTGGCGGGAGGGAGCACAGATACGCAGTATTTT. Translated: CASSFLAGGSTDTQYF.

The chain uses TRBV10-3 and TRBJ1-6; 12 bases align to TRBD1. The J segment lost 7 bases and the V segment lost 2 bases, leaving 6 bases of the junction unmatched. The CDR3 spans 17 residues. CDR1 and CDR2 (germline): ENHRY, SYGVKD. In DNA form, the CDR3 reads TGTGCCATCAGTGAGCCGGGACAGGGGGCGAGAAATTCACCCCTCCACTTT. It is translated as CAISEPGQGARNSPLHF.

This clone occurred once. The chain combines TRBV29-1 with TRBJ1-2, with TRBD1 identical over 8 bases. CDR3 length: 13 amino acids. Germline CDR1 SQVTM, CDR2 ANQGSEA. The ends lost 2 bases at V and 5 bases at J; junction bases unmatched: 4. CDR3 DNA: TGCAGCGTTGAACCGACAGGGGAGTATGGCTACACCTTC. It codes for CSVEPTGEYGYTF.

The chain is built from TRBV19 and TRBJ2-2; D unclear. The V end was cut by 3 bases, the J end by 2 bases, with 7 bases between. There are 14 residues in the CDR3. Germline CDR1 is LNHDA and CDR2 is SQIVND (reference sequence). This CDR3 reads CASSMGTNTGELFF. CDR3 coding DNA: TGTGCCAGTAGTATGGGCACCAACACCGGGGAGCTGTTTTTT.

This sequence joins TRBV2 and TRBJ1-4; maybe TRBD1 (5 bases). This CDR3 spans 15 amino acids. V lost 1 base to trimming and J lost 0 bases, with 6 bases between them. Per the germline V gene, CDR1 is SNHLY and CDR2 is FYNNEI. The CDR3 DNA sequence: TGTGCCAGCAGTGAAGGACAGACAACTAATGAAAAACTGTTTTTT. This encodes CASSEGQTTNEKLFF.

V is TRBV27 and J is TRBJ1-4; no reliable D call. CDR1 and CDR2 (germline): MNHEY, SMNVEV (reference sequence). The CDR3 consists of 15 residues. The ends were cut back, 2 bases at V and 5 bases at J, with 12 bases in the middle. The CDR3 DNA follows: TGTGCCAGCAGTTTAAATGGTCTAAAGAATGAAAAACTGTTTTTT. This codes for CASSLNGLKNEKLFF.

The J gene is TRBJ2-7, the V gene TRBV5-4; 8 positions agree with TRBD1. The CDR3 is 13 amino acids. Germline CDR1 is SGHNT and CDR2 is YYREEE (reference sequence). The ends lost 4 bases at V and 5 bases at J; junction bases unmatched: 5. The CDR3 protein is CASSPTGVHEQYF. The CDR3 DNA sequence: TGTGCCAGCAGCCCGACAGGGGTCCACGAGCAGTACTTC.

The chain uses TRBV5-4 and TRBJ2-7; 7 nucleotides line up with TRBD2. The trim removed 0 bases at V and 0 bases at J, leaving 6 bases unmatched. This CDR3 contains 16 residues. Germline V lookup: CDR1 SGHNT, CDR2 YYREEE (reference sequence). The CDR3 here is CASSLDGGGSSYEQYF. CDR3 in DNA: TGTGCCAGCAGCTTGGATGGGGGGGGAAGCTCCTACGAGCAGTACTTC.

The CDR3: CASSEGVLSGNTIYF. For the CDR3, the DNA is TGCGCCAGCAGTGAAGGGGTTCTCTCTGGAAACACCATATATTTT. The J gene is TRBJ1-3, the V gene TRBV10-2; D may be TRBD1 (5 bases). Trimming took off 3 bases at V and 0 bases at J, with 9 bases between the two ends. Germline V gives CDR1 WSHSY, CDR2 SAAADI. The CDR3 sequence is 15 residues long.

This chain joins TRBV28 and TRBJ1-3; D ambiguous. This CDR3 spans 14 amino acids. Trimming took off 3 bases at V and 0 bases at J, with 6 bases between the two ends. Germline loops: CDR1 MDHEN, CDR2 SYDVKM. CDR3 coding DNA: TGTGCCAGCAGTTTGATGAGCTCTGGAAACACCATATATTTT. Its translation: CASSLMSSGNTIYF.

The chain uses TRBV24-1 and TRBJ2-1, with 7 nucleotides matching TRBD2. V dropped 9 bases and J dropped 0; count of bases not matched to a gene: 7. There are 15 residues in the CDR3. Germline V gives CDR1 KGHDR, CDR2 SFDVKD. The CDR3 region has the DNA TGTGCCACCGCATCTAGCGGCAGCTCCTACAATGAGCAGTTCTTC. Translated: CATASSGSSYNEQFF.

In this sample, this clone turned up a few times. The chain is built from TRBV28 and TRBJ1-5, with a possible D match to TRBD1 (5 bases). The CDR3 runs 13 residues. The germline V gene has CDR1 MDHEN and CDR2 SYDVKM. V was pared by 2 bases and J by 9 bases, with 11 bases between. The CDR3 coding sequence is TGTGCCAGCAGTTTACTAACAGGCCCGCCCCAGCATTTT. Protein sequence: CASSLLTGPPQHF. The whole variable domain, filled in from reference TRBV28 and TRBJ1-5, reads DVKVTQSSRYLVKRTGEKVFLECVQDMDHENMFWYRQDPGLGLRLIYFSYDVKMKEKGDIPEGYSVSREKKERFSLILESASTNQTSMYLCASSLLTGPPQHFGDGTRLSIL.

The chain recombines TRBV6-5 with TRBJ2-6, with D perhaps matching TRBD2 (5 bases). Germline CDR1 and CDR2: MNHEY and SVGAGI. CDR3 length: 16 amino acids. The V gene lost 2 bases and the J gene lost 3 bases, with 11 bases spanning the gap. The CDR3 here is CASSYRSGYGANVLTF. The DNA of the CDR3 is TGTGCCAGCAGTTACAGGTCGGGATATGGGGCCAACGTCCTGACTTTC.

V is TRBV14 and J is TRBJ1-2; D is undetermined. CDR1 and CDR2 (germline): SGHDN, FVKESK. Trimming took 0 bases from V and 7 from J, leaving 12 bases between them. This CDR3 contains 14 residues. CDR3 nucleotide sequence: TGTGCCAGCAGCCAAGAGCTCCGGGGTTCTGGCTACACCTTC. Its protein is CASSQELRGSGYTF.

The CDR3 bases are TGTGCCAGCAGTCCTCAGGGGATGGCGAACACTGAAGCTTTCTTT. This encodes CASSPQGMANTEAFF. This rearrangement joins TRBV14 to TRBJ1-1; TRBD1 is a possible D gene (6 bases). Germline V gene lookup returns CDR1 SGHDN and CDR2 FVKESK. The CDR3 consists of 15 residues. The V end was cut by 6 bases, the J end by 1 base, with 15 bases between.

The chain employs TRBV7-9 and TRBJ1-1; TRBD1 matches 8 bases. V dropped 6 bases and J dropped 1; count of bases not matched to a gene: 16. Germline CDR1 and CDR2: SEHNR and FQNEAQ (reference sequence). The CDR3 extends over 18 amino acids. The CDR3: CASRPSLSGQGGNTEAFF. The CDR3 nucleotides read TGTGCCAGCAGGCCTTCGCTGTCTGGACAGGGAGGGAACACTGAAGCTTTCTTT.